The T cell receptor (beta chain) under discussion was sequenced for a study of T cells after yellow fever vaccination. From the 5' RACE reads, TCRdb called clonotypes with MiXCR, one entry per CDR3 protein. The repertoire holds 200,000 to 300,000 distinct CDR3 sequences, with over 10% as singletons. This clonotype has only a few counts. Sequences were derived from CD4+ T cells sorted from PBMCs, sampled 45 days after the yellow fever booster vaccination. The sequence derives from a young man who received the YFV17D yellow fever vaccine.

The CDR3 nucleotides are TGTGCCAGCAGCCGACTAGCGGGGGGGATCCACAATGAGCAGTTCTTC. Protein sequence: CASSRLAGGIHNEQFF. This rearrangement joins TRBV7-9 to TRBJ2-1, with 14 bases that match TRBD2. Trimming cost V 5 bases and J 5 bases; bases outside gene matches: 5. Per germline, CDR1 SEHNR and CDR2 FQNEAQ (reference sequence). This CDR3 has 16 amino acids.